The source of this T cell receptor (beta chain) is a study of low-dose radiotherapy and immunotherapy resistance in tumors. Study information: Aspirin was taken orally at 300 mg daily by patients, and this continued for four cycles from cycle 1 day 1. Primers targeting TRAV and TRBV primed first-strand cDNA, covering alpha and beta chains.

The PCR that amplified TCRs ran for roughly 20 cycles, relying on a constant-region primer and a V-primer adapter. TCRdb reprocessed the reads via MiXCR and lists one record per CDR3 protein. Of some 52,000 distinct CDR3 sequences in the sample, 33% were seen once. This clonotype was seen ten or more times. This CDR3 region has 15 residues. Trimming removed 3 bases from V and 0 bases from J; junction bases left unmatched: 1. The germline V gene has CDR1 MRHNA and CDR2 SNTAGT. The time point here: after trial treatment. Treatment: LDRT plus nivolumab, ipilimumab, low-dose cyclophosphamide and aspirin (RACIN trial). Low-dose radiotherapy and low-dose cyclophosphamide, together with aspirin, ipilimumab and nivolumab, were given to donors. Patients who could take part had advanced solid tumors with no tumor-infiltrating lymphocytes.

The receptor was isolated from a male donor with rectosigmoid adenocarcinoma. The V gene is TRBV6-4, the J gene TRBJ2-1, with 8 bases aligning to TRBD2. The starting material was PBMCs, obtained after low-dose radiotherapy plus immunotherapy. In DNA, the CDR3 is TGTGCCAGCAGTGAACGGGAGGGCTCCTACAATGAGCAGTTCTTC. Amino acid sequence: CASSEREGSYNEQFF.